The 18 T cell receptor beta chains given below trace back to one sample, sequenced in a study of blood T cell repertoires in COVID-19. The method was immunoSEQ multiplex PCR; TCRdb's version includes in-frame clones alone and lacks a portion of them. The sample consists of 150,000 or so clones, 90% of them appearing once. The sample taken for sequencing was peripheral blood. These receptors all come from a man aged 45 to 65 with acute or convalescent COVID-19.

The rearrangement links TRBV7-9 to TRBJ2-7; possibly TRBD2 for D (5 bases). The CDR3 sequence is 13 residues long. V gave up 1 base and J gave up 5 bases, with 9 bases separating them. The V gene's germline CDR1 is SEHNR and CDR2 FQNEAQ (reference sequence). The CDR3 loop reads CASSLGGRHEQYV. The CDR3 bases are TGTGCCAGCAGCTTAGGAGGGAGACACGAGCAGTACGTC.

J is TRBJ2-5 and V is TRBV5-5, with a weak D call TRBD2 (5 bases). This CDR3 spans 13 amino acids. Trimming left V 4 bases short and J 2 bases short, with 9 bases between. Germline V lookup: CDR1 SGHKS, CDR2 YYEKEE (reference sequence). CDR3 sequence (DNA): TGTGCCAGCAGCCGGGGTGGACAAGAGACCCAGTACTTC. Translating gives CASSRGGQETQYF.

This clone appeared a single time. V gene TRBV9 combines with J gene TRBJ1-4; a weak D match, TRBD1 (6 bases). The CDR3 is made up of 15 amino acids. V was cut by 0 bases and J by 8 bases, with 14 bases left in between. Germline CDR1 and CDR2: SGDLS and YYNGEE. DNA for the CDR3: TGTGCCAGCAGCGTAGAGGGCAAGGGGGAGGAAAAACTGTTTTTT. Its protein product is CASSVEGKGEEKLFF.

V and J are TRBV3-1 (or the pseudogene TRBV3-2) and TRBJ1-2; TRBD1 agrees at 11 bases. There are 16 residues in the CDR3. From germline, CDR1 is LGHDT and CDR2 YNNKEL (reference sequence). The V and J ends lost 4 bases and 4 bases, in that order; junction bases with no gene match: 8. The CDR3 sequence is CASSPNGQGAGYGYTF. The CDR3 DNA sequence: TGTGCCAGCAGCCCCAACGGACAGGGGGCGGGCTATGGCTACACCTTC.

Notes on this clone: Other DNA sequences of this sample code for an identical CDR3. This chain uses TRBV3-1 (or the pseudogene TRBV3-2) with TRBJ1-3; 7 bases fit TRBD1. CDR1 is LGHDT and CDR2 is YNNKEL in the germline V gene (reference sequence). CDR3 length: 14 residues. The ends lost 1 base at V and 4 bases at J; junction bases unmatched: 1. Here the CDR3 reads CASSQGDRGNTIYF. CDR3 DNA sequence: TGTGCCAGCAGCCAAGGGGACAGAGGAAACACCATATATTTT.

This chain links TRBV10-2 with TRBJ2-1; TRBD1 might be the D (5 bases). The V end lost 3 bases, the J end lost 8 bases, and 11 bases lay between the germline ends. Germline assignment: CDR1 WSHSY and CDR2 SAAADI. This CDR3 is built from 13 residues. The CDR3 DNA follows: TGCGCCAGCAGTGACCTTAGGGGCCATGAGCAGTTCTTC. It translates to CASSDLRGHEQFF.

V and J are TRBV5-4 and TRBJ1-2; tentatively, D is TRBD1 (6 bases). The V end lost 3 bases, the J end lost 1 base, and 16 bases lay between the germline ends. Per the germline V gene, CDR1 is SGHNT and CDR2 is YYREEE (reference sequence). The CDR3 contains 16 residues. The CDR3 reads CASSSPSGQFNYGYTF. CDR3 in DNA: TGTGCCAGCAGCTCCCCGTCCGGACAGTTTAACTATGGCTACACCTTC.

V is TRBV24-1 and J is TRBJ2-2; possible D gene TRBD2, 6 bases. V lost 4 bases and J lost 2, with 10 bases in between. Germline lookup yields CDR1 KGHDR and CDR2 SFDVKD. CDR3 length equals 15 residues. The CDR3 loop is CATSDSRGNTGELFF. The CDR3 bases are TGTGCCACCAGTGACTCGCGGGGAAACACCGGGGAGCTGTTTTTT.

The V gene is TRBV28, the J gene TRBJ2-7; 8 bases line up with TRBD1. CDR1 and CDR2 from the germline V gene are MDHEN and SYDVKM. Trimming cost V 3 bases and J 1 base; bases outside gene matches: 5. The CDR3 covers 15 residues. The CDR3 DNA follows: TGTGCCAGCAGTTTCAGGGGGCGCCGGTCCTACGAGCAGTACGTC. This gives the protein CASSFRGRRSYEQYV.

The chain carries TRBV4-2 and TRBJ2-1, with 9 bases lining up with TRBD2. The germline V gene encodes CDR1 LGHNA and CDR2 YNFKEQ. The trim removed 2 bases at V and 5 bases at J, leaving 7 bases unmatched. The CDR3 has 16 amino acids. DNA for the CDR3: TGTGCCAGCAGCCAACTTAGCGGGAGCCGGGACAATGAGCAGTTCTTC. It specifies CASSQLSGSRDNEQFF.

V gene TRBV6-5 combines with J gene TRBJ1-5; D unclear. V dropped 7 bases and J dropped 3 bases, with 10 bases sitting between them. The CDR3 runs 13 residues. Germline assignment: CDR1 MNHEY and CDR2 SVGAGI. Here the CDR3 DNA reads TGTGCCAGCACTTCACAGAACAATCAGCCCCAGCATTTT. Translated: CASTSQNNQPQHF.

The chain couples TRBV12-2 to TRBJ1-4; TRBD1, as called in the table, went unchecked against the DNA. TRBV12-2 is shown as a pseudogene. This CDR3 spans 17 amino acids. The chain's CDR3 is CASRLPGQGAENEKLFF. For the CDR3, the DNA is TGTGCAAGTCGCTTACCGGGACAGGGGGCCGAAAATGAAAAACTGTTTTTT.

This chain connects TRBV2 to TRBJ2-7, with TRBD1 as a possible D gene (5 bases). This CDR3 comprises 13 residues. Trimming cost V 3 bases and J 2 bases, with 8 bases left between them. Germline values: CDR1 SNHLY, CDR2 FYNNEI. CDR3 DNA: TGTGCCAGCAGTGATCGACAGCCCTACGAGCAGTACTTC. This sequence encodes CASSDRQPYEQYF.

The chain combines TRBV9 with TRBJ1-1; TRBD1 might be the D (6 bases). Per the germline V gene, CDR1 is SGDLS and CDR2 is YYNGEE. The CDR3 loop spans 13 amino acids. Deletions cut 4 bases from V and 1 base from J, with 8 bases between. As DNA, the CDR3 is TGTGCCAGCAGCAAGGGACAGAACACTGAAGCTTTCTTT. Encoded protein: CASSKGQNTEAFF. Combining the CDR3 with reference TRBV9 and TRBJ1-1 gives the whole variable domain DSGVTQTPKHLITATGQRVTLRCSPRSGDLSVYWYQQSLDQGLQFLIQYYNGEERAKGNILERFSAQQFPDLHSELNLSSLELGDSALYFCASSKGQNTEAFFGQGTRLTVV.

This chain uses TRBV5-1 with TRBJ2-7; perhaps TRBD1 as D (6 bases). Trimming took 3 bases from V and 5 from J, leaving 15 bases between them. This CDR3 contains 14 residues. In germline, CDR1 is SGHRS, CDR2 YFSETQ. In DNA form, the CDR3 reads TGCGCCAGCAGCTCGACAGGTCGTTTCCACGAGCAGTACTTC. Its protein product is CASSSTGRFHEQYF.

The chain joins TRBV27 to TRBJ1-4; D may be TRBD1 (5 bases). The germline gives CDR1 MNHEY, CDR2 SMNVEV (reference sequence). The CDR3 sequence is 14 residues long. The V and J ends lost 6 bases and 8 bases respectively, with 16 bases between them. The CDR3 loop reads CASSGAPGREKLFF. For the CDR3, the DNA is TGTGCCAGCAGCGGTGCCCCAGGGAGGGAAAAACTGTTTTTT.

This chain connects TRBV5-1 to TRBJ2-1, with D maybe TRBD1 (5 bases). The CDR3 sequence is 15 residues long. Germline CDR1 and CDR2: SGHRS and YFSETQ. Trimming shortened V by 0 bases and J by 3 bases, and 10 bases separated the two germline ends. The CDR3, as DNA: TGCGCCAGCAGCTTGGAATGGGGCAGCTACAATGAGCAGTTCTTC. It is translated as CASSLEWGSYNEQFF.

V usage is TRBV7-8 and J usage is TRBJ1-2; 12 positions match TRBD1. The CDR3 is 15 amino acids. Trimming removed 4 bases from V and 7 bases from J; junction bases left unmatched: 7. CDR1 and CDR2 from the germline V gene are SGHVS and FQNEAQ. CDR3 bases: TGTGCCAGCAGCTCGGGGACAGGGGGCTTGGTTGGCTACACCTTC. This translates into CASSSGTGGLVGYTF.